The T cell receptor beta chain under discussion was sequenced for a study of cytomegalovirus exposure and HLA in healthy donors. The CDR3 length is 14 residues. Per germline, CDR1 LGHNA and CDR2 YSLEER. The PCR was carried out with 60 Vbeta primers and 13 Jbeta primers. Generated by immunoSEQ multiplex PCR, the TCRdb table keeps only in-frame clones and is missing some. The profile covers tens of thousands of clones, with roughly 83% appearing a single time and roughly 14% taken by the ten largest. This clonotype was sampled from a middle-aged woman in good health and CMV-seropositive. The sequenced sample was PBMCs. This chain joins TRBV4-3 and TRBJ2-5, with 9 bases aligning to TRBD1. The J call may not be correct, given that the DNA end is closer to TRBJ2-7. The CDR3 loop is CASSLDRGPYEQYF. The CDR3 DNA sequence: TGCGCCAGCAGCTTGGACAGGGGACCCTACGAGCAGTACTTC.